Below, 28 T cell receptor beta chains from the same sample are listed, as sequenced in a study of blood T cell repertoires in COVID-19. Clones were read by immunoSEQ multiplex PCR, and TCRdb kept only the in-frame ones, dropping some. The sample shows about 77,000 clones, roughly 70% of them seen only once. What was sequenced was peripheral blood. All receptors come from a man aged 60 to 69 with acute or convalescent COVID-19.

The CDR3 region is CASRDTDYGYTF. In DNA, the CDR3 is TGTGCCAGCAGGGACACGGACTATGGCTACACCTTC. The chain joins TRBV6-6 to TRBJ1-2; D might be TRBD1 (5 bases). CDR3 length equals 12 residues. CDR1 is MNHNY and CDR2 is SVGAGI in the germline V gene (reference sequence). The V end was cut by 6 bases, the J end by 3 bases, with 8 bases between.

This clone was found many times. V is TRBV19 and J is TRBJ2-1; TRBD1 agrees at 12 bases. The V segment lost 8 bases and the J segment 7 bases; nucleotides outside the gene matches: 12. Per germline, CDR1 LNHDA and CDR2 SQIVND (reference sequence). The CDR3 extends over 16 amino acids. CDR3 sequence reads: CASSPDGTGGGNEQFF. The CDR3 nucleotides read TGTGCCAGTTCCCCAGACGGGACAGGGGGCGGGAATGAGCAGTTCTTC.

This clone was counted a few times. The chain couples TRBV7-9 to TRBJ1-4; the D is unclear. V lost 3 bases and J 0 bases, leaving 14 bases between the germline ends. The CDR3 loop spans 17 amino acids. Germline CDR1 and CDR2: SEHNR and FQNEAQ (reference sequence). The CDR3 reads CASSFGDGTATNEKLFF. In DNA, the CDR3 is TGTGCCAGCAGCTTTGGAGACGGAACTGCAACTAATGAAAAACTGTTTTTT.

This clone was observed many times. This chain connects TRBV27 to TRBJ1-6; D not certain. The CDR3 runs 16 residues. V lost 2 bases to trimming and J lost 6 bases, with 14 bases between them. Germline CDR1 MNHEY, CDR2 SMNVEV (reference sequence). DNA of the CDR3: TGTGCCAGCAGTTTACACGGCAGCGCAGTTAATTCACCCCTCCACTTT. Protein product: CASSLHGSAVNSPLHF.

The chain recombines TRBV3-1 (or the pseudogene TRBV3-2) with TRBJ1-1, with 7 nucleotides matching TRBD1. V lost 4 bases, J lost 0 bases, and 2 bases stayed unmatched. Per the germline V gene, CDR1 is LGHDT and CDR2 is YNNKEL (reference sequence). CDR3 length equals 14 residues. In DNA, the CDR3 is TGTGCCAGCAGCCGAGGGACAGTGAACACTGAAGCTTTCTTT. Residues: CASSRGTVNTEAFF.

This chain connects TRBV6-1 to TRBJ1-5, with 8 nucleotides matching TRBD1. CDR3 size: 21 residues. Germline V CDR1 and CDR2: MNHNS, SASEGT. Unmatched junction bases numbered 23, after V lost 2 bases and J lost 5 bases. The DNA of the CDR3 is TGTGCCAGCAGTGAAACCCCAGGACAGGGAAAGAAATTTTGGACCGATCAGCCCCAGCATTTT. This encodes CASSETPGQGKKFWTDQPQHF.

Written as DNA, the CDR3 is TGTGCCTGGAGTGCGCCGGGACTAGCGGAAGGGACCATTCAGTACTTC. Its protein is CAWSAPGLAEGTIQYF. The chain uses TRBV30 and TRBJ2-4, with 11 nucleotides matching TRBD2. Germline V gene sequence: CDR1 GTSNPN, CDR2 SVGIG (reference sequence). The V gene end was trimmed by 1 base and the J gene end by 9 bases; junction bases not matched to a gene: 11. CDR3 size: 16 residues.

This chain connects TRBV5-1 to TRBJ2-6, with 7 positions matching TRBD1. The CDR3 totals 16 residues. J lost 3 bases, V lost 1 base, and 4 bases had no gene match. Germline assignment: CDR1 SGHRS and CDR2 YFSETQ. The DNA of the CDR3 is TGCGCCAGCAGCTTGACAGGGACAGATGGGGCCAACGTCCTGACTTTC. Translated: CASSLTGTDGANVLTF.

This clone was seen a few times. CDR3 in amino acids: CASSSGTSGSYPYEQYF. DNA of the CDR3: TGTGCCAGCAGCTCTGGGACTAGCGGGAGTTATCCGTACGAGCAGTACTTC. The V and J genes are TRBV5-4 and TRBJ2-7; TRBD2 agrees at 14 bases. The CDR3 runs 17 residues. CDR1 is SGHNT, CDR2 YYREEE, per germline (reference sequence). Trimming at V came to 3 bases and at J to 4 bases, leaving 9 bases not matched to a gene.

J is TRBJ2-2 and V is TRBV6-5; the match to TRBD2 covers 8 bases. CDR3 length: 16 amino acids. Germline V lookup: CDR1 MNHEY, CDR2 SVGAGI. The J segment lost 1 base and the V segment lost 3 bases, leaving 4 bases of the junction unmatched. DNA of the CDR3: TGTGCCAGCAGTTATAGCGGGAACCTGAACACCGGGGAGCTGTTTTTT. It specifies CASSYSGNLNTGELFF.

This chain links TRBV19 with TRBJ2-2, with D possibly TRBD1 on 6 matching bases. Between the trimmed V and J ends, which lost 3 bases and 6 bases, there was a span of 11 bases. The V gene's germline CDR1 is LNHDA and CDR2 SQIVND (reference sequence). This CDR3 comprises 14 residues. CDR3 amino acids: CASSMGASAGELFF. As DNA, the CDR3 is TGTGCCAGTAGTATGGGGGCAAGTGCCGGGGAGCTGTTTTTT.

The rearrangement uses TRBV5-1 and TRBJ1-1; 9 bases line up with TRBD1. Trimming took 2 bases from V and 3 from J; bases not matched to a gene: 5. CDR3 length: 15 amino acids. CDR1 and CDR2 (germline): SGHRS, YFSETQ. The CDR3 is CASSFRGQGDTEAFF. CDR3 DNA sequence: TGCGCCAGCAGCTTCAGGGGACAGGGTGACACTGAAGCTTTCTTT.

The rearrangement joins TRBV11-3 to TRBJ2-1; 9 positions match TRBD2. The CDR3 totals 17 residues. The junction had 8 bases not matched to a gene; V was cut back by 3 bases and J by 2 bases. Germline V CDR1 and CDR2: SGHNT, YENEEA. The CDR3 DNA sequence: TGTGCCAGCAGCTTGTCGCGTTCTAGCGGGACCTACAATGAGCAGTTCTTC. Translating it yields CASSLSRSSGTYNEQFF.

The chain employs TRBV5-1 and TRBJ2-2; 8 nucleotides agree with TRBD1. The CDR3 contains 15 residues. CDR1 is SGHRS, CDR2 YFSETQ, per germline. After removal of 4 bases from V and 7 bases from J, the junction contained 9 bases not matched to a gene. CDR3 sequence: CASSPEQGVGGELFF. CDR3 DNA: TGCGCCAGCAGCCCCGAACAGGGGGTCGGCGGGGAGCTGTTTTTT. The full variable domain, completed using reference TRBV5-1 and TRBJ2-2, is KAGVTQTPRYLIKTRGQQVTLSCSPISGHRSVSWYQQTPGQGLQFLFEYFSETQRNKGNFPGRFSGRQFSNSRSEMNVSTLELGDSALYLCASSPEQGVGGELFFGEGSRLTVL.

The J gene is TRBJ2-5, the V gene TRBV28; TRBD2 agrees at 7 bases. Germline assignment: CDR1 MDHEN and CDR2 SYDVKM. The V segment lost 5 bases and the J segment 5 bases; nucleotides outside the gene matches: 8. The CDR3 contains 14 residues. The CDR3 loop reads CASSLLGLRETQYF. The CDR3 coding sequence is TGTGCCAGCAGTCTGCTGGGACTAAGGGAGACCCAGTACTTC.

The chain carries TRBV18 and TRBJ1-2; D is unresolved. The CDR3 contains 14 residues. Germline V CDR1 and CDR2: KGHSH, LQKENI. V gave up 0 bases and J gave up 7 bases, with 12 bases separating them. In DNA, the CDR3 is TGTGCCAGCTCACCACCAAATAGTGAGTCTGGCTACACCTTC. It is translated as CASSPPNSESGYTF.

The genes are TRBV7-9 and TRBJ2-1; 7 bases are shared with TRBD1. The V gene's germline CDR1 is SEHNR and CDR2 FQNEAQ (reference sequence). Trimming removed 5 bases from V and 9 bases from J; junction bases left unmatched: 13. This CDR3 has 15 residues. In DNA, the CDR3 is TGTGCCAGCAGCCTATGGGGGACAGCCCAAGGTGAGCAGTTCTTC. This encodes CASSLWGTAQGEQFF.

This chain links TRBV9 with TRBJ2-3, with 7 bases aligning to TRBD2. Germline trimming cut 7 bases from V and 3 bases from J; bases unmatched to any gene: 2. Looked up from germline, CDR1 is SGDLS and CDR2 is YYNGEE. The CDR3 sequence is 12 residues long. CDR3: CASGGGTDTQYF. CDR3 coding DNA: TGTGCCAGCGGGGGGGGGACAGATACGCAGTATTTT. Full variable domain (missing parts from reference TRBV9 and TRBJ2-3): DSGVTQTPKHLITATGQRVTLRCSPRSGDLSVYWYQQSLDQGLQFLIQYYNGEERAKGNILERFSAQQFPDLHSELNLSSLELGDSALYFCASGGGTDTQYFGPGTRLTVL.

This clone was counted many times. This chain links TRBV5-1 with TRBJ1-1, with D possibly matching TRBD1 (6 bases). Germline values: CDR1 SGHRS, CDR2 YFSETQ. Trimming removed 6 bases at V and 2 bases at J, with 11 bases between. This CDR3 spans 13 amino acids. The CDR3 region is CASKGTYNTEAFF. CDR3 nucleotide sequence: TGCGCCAGCAAAGGGACATATAACACTGAAGCTTTCTTT.

The chain recombines TRBV28 with TRBJ2-7; 7 nucleotides agree with TRBD1. The CDR3 contains 14 residues. Germline-derived CDR1 and CDR2 are MDHEN and SYDVKM. Trimming cost V 6 bases and J 0 bases; bases outside gene matches: 5. CDR3 sequence: CASSTGTVSYEQYF. Here the CDR3 DNA reads TGTGCCAGCAGCACCGGGACAGTCTCCTACGAGCAGTACTTC.

The genes are TRBV4-2 and TRBJ1-1, with TRBD1 as a possible D gene (5 bases). CDR3 size: 15 residues. The germline CDR1 and CDR2 sequences are LGHNA and YNFKEQ. The ends were cut back, 0 bases at V and 4 bases at J, with 12 bases in the middle. The CDR3 nucleotides read TGTGCCAGCAGCCAAGATCAGGAGGGGAGCACTGAAGCTTTCTTT. Its protein is CASSQDQEGSTEAFF.

This sequence joins TRBV15 and TRBJ2-1; TRBD2 is a possible D gene (5 bases). Germline V lookup: CDR1 LNHNV, CDR2 YYDKDF (reference sequence). The CDR3 is 16 residues long. Between the trimmed V and J ends, which lost 2 bases and 4 bases, there was a span of 15 bases. The DNA for the CDR3 is TGTGCCACCAGCAGACCCGAACCTCGGACTTACAATGAGCAGTTCTTC. This codes for CATSRPEPRTYNEQFF. The entire variable domain, with the rest obtained from reference TRBV15 and TRBJ2-1, is as follows: DAMVIQNPRYQVTQFGKPVTLSCSQTLNHNVMYWYQQKSSQAPKLLFHYYDKDFNNEADTPDNFQSRRPNTSFCFLDIRSPGLGDTAMYLCATSRPEPRTYNEQFFGPGTRLTVL.

This sequence joins TRBV7-9 and TRBJ1-1; 9 bases map to TRBD1. J gave up 6 bases and V 1 base, and 12 bases lay outside the gene matches. This CDR3 contains 17 residues. Germline V gene lookup returns CDR1 SEHNR and CDR2 FQNEAQ (reference sequence). The CDR3 loop reads CASSLERTGETGAEAFF. In DNA, the CDR3 is TGTGCCAGCAGCTTAGAGCGGACAGGGGAAACGGGAGCTGAAGCTTTCTTT.

This clone was counted ten times or more. V usage is TRBV7-8 and J usage is TRBJ1-5; D ambiguous. The CDR3 runs 14 residues. The V end was cut by 6 bases, the J end by 2 bases, with 11 bases between. Per germline, CDR1 SGHVS and CDR2 FQNEAQ. This CDR3 is CASSPEVRNQPQHF. CDR3 DNA: TGTGCCAGCAGTCCGGAGGTTCGCAATCAGCCCCAGCATTTT.

This rearrangement joins TRBV7-8 to TRBJ2-2, with D maybe TRBD1 (6 bases). Trimming took 1 base from V and 5 from J, leaving 14 bases between them. CDR1 and CDR2 from the germline V gene are SGHVS and FQNEAQ. This CDR3 is 16 amino acids long. The CDR3 here is CASSLGGRGATGELFF. CDR3 DNA sequence: TGTGCCAGCAGCTTAGGAGGCAGGGGAGCAACCGGGGAGCTGTTTTTT. The full variable domain, its missing parts supplied by reference TRBV7-8 and TRBJ2-2, is GAGVSQSPRYKVAKRGQDVALRCDPISGHVSLFWYQQALGQGPEFLTYFQNEAQLDKSGLPSDRFFAERPEGSVSTLKIQRTQQEDSAVYLCASSLGGRGATGELFFGEGSRLTVL.

The chain joins TRBV4-1 to TRBJ2-1; D call uncertain. The length of the CDR3 is 12 residues. Per the germline V gene, CDR1 is MGHRA and CDR2 is YSYEKL. V lost 0 bases and J 11 bases, leaving 8 bases between the germline ends. CDR3 sequence reads: CASSQERRKQFF. In DNA, the CDR3 is TGCGCCAGCAGCCAAGAACGGCGGAAGCAGTTCTTC.

J is TRBJ2-5 and V is TRBV19; D not certain. The germline CDR1 and CDR2 sequences are LNHDA and SQIVND (reference sequence). The germline V and J ends were trimmed by 0 bases and 2 bases, with 7 bases remaining between them. This CDR3 is 14 amino acids long. CDR3 in amino acids: CASSIDRQQETQYF. In DNA form, the CDR3 reads TGTGCCAGTAGTATAGATCGCCAGCAAGAGACCCAGTACTTC. Supplemented by reference TRBV19 and TRBJ2-5, the full variable domain reads DGGITQSPKYLFRKEGQNVTLSCEQNLNHDAMYWYRQDPGQGLRLIYYSQIVNDFQKGDIAEGYSVSREKKESFPLTVTSAQKNPTAFYLCASSIDRQQETQYFGPGTRLLVL.

The gene calls are TRBV3-1 (or the pseudogene TRBV3-2) and TRBJ2-2, with 10 bases that match TRBD2. The germline gives CDR1 LGHDT, CDR2 YNNKEL (reference sequence). The CDR3 consists of 20 residues. J lost 7 bases, V lost 2 bases, and 19 bases had no gene match. As DNA, the CDR3 is TGTGCCAGCAGCCAACATTCCGAACTAGCGGGGAGAATCCGCAGCGGGGAGCTGTTTTTT. Translating gives CASSQHSELAGRIRSGELFF.